This TCR beta chain stems from a study of blood T cell repertoires in COVID-19. Study information: The samples span acute and convalescent COVID-19 from the United States, Italy and Spain. PBMCs, B-cell-depleted T cells, or T cells were the source of the cDNA or gDNA that made up the material.

Original data processing: Counts of nucleated cells, estimated from reference gene primer amplification, were obtained. The protocol was immunoSEQ multiplex PCR, while the TCRdb copy is restricted to in-frame clones and leaves out a portion. The V and J calls and clone size were taken over from that table, and D and trimming were inferred from the DNA. The sample has about 240,000 clones, 75% to 90% seen once. V shed 5 bases and J 2 bases; nucleotides not matched to a gene: 4. The CDR3 covers 16 residues. Germline lookup yields CDR1 MNHEY and CDR2 SVGEGT. This TCR was recovered from a woman aged 30 to 39 who had recovered from COVID-19. V and J are TRBV6-2 or TRBV6-3 and TRBJ2-3; 13 bases are a match to TRBD2. Sequenced material: peripheral blood. The CDR3 DNA is TGTGCCAGCAGTCCCGGACTAGCGGGGGTCACAGATACGCAGTATTTT. This gives the protein CASSPGLAGVTDTQYF.